These 13 T cell receptor beta chains came from one sample sequenced in a study of regulatory T cells in long-lasting Graves disease. Indicated time point: newly diagnosed GD, antithyroid drugs for less than 3 months. PBMC RNA served as the TCR library source. Arm-PCR of CDR3 regions with iRepertoire HTBI primers generated TCR beta libraries. TCRdb fed the multiplex PCR reads into MiXCR, producing one record per CDR3 protein. Found here are a few hundred thousand distinct CDR3 sequences, 15% to 20% of them singletons; the top ten hold about 14%. The sample also formed part of further work on T cells in Graves' hyperthyroidism and ophthalmopathy.

Sample: peripheral blood mononuclear cells (PBMCs), taken at new diagnosis, from a patient treated with antithyroid drugs. The receptors were sampled from a woman in her twenties or thirties with Graves disease.

This clonotype was detected ten times or more. This chain joins TRBV14 and TRBJ2-1; D might be TRBD1 or TRBD2, each matching 5 bases. V dropped 3 bases and J dropped 6 bases, with 18 bases sitting between them. Germline V gene data show CDR1 as SGHDN and CDR2 as FVKESK. The CDR3 has 16 amino acids. The CDR3 DNA follows: TGTGCCAGCAGCCAGTATCCCCGGGGCAGTAGCAATGAGCAGTTCTTC. Its translation: CASSQYPRGSSNEQFF.

This clonotype was detected a few times. V usage is TRBV20-1 and J usage is TRBJ2-1, with 10 bases identical to TRBD2. Germline assignment: CDR1 DFQATT and CDR2 SNEGSKA (reference sequence). The junction had 6 bases not matched to a gene; V was cut back by 0 bases and J by 7 bases. The CDR3 contains 15 residues. In DNA, the CDR3 is TGCAGTGCTAGAGATTTCCTAGCGGGGGAGAATGAGCAGTTCTTC. Its protein product is CSARDFLAGENEQFF.

The table lists this clonotype with many counts. This chain links TRBV5-1 with TRBJ1-3; no definite D call. Germline V gives CDR1 SGHRS, CDR2 YFSETQ. V was cut by 6 bases and J by 5 bases, with 15 bases left in between. The CDR3 consists of 14 residues. Here the CDR3 reads CASKWGGPRNTIYF. DNA of the CDR3: TGCGCCAGCAAATGGGGAGGACCCCGAAACACCATATATTTT.

The chain links TRBV2 to TRBJ1-4; D is uncertain. CDR3 length equals 17 residues. V dropped 8 bases and J dropped 8 bases, with 27 bases sitting between them. CDR1 is SNHLY and CDR2 is FYNNEI in the germline V gene. As DNA, the CDR3 is TGTGCCAGCTCCCGGAGATCGGGCCCAAGAGATAGGGAAAAACTGTTTTTT. Encoded protein: CASSRRSGPRDREKLFF.

The chain recombines TRBV6-2 or TRBV6-3 with TRBJ1-5, with TRBD1 as a possible D gene (5 bases). Germline assignment: CDR1 MNHEY and CDR2 SVGEGT. The CDR3 contains 13 residues. Trimming took 6 bases from V and 4 from J, leaving 10 bases between them. For the CDR3, the DNA is TGTGCCAGCAGGGGGGGGAAAAATCAGCCCCAGCATTTT. Its translation is CASRGGKNQPQHF.

The chain carries TRBV20-1 and TRBJ2-1, with 10 bases lining up with TRBD2. Germline V gene lookup returns CDR1 DFQATT and CDR2 SNEGSKA (reference sequence). The CDR3 is made up of 15 amino acids. V dropped 3 bases and J dropped 9; count of bases not matched to a gene: 11. CDR3 DNA: TGCAGTGCTAGTGGGGCCGGGACTAGCGTTACTGAGCAGTTCTTC. Translated: CSASGAGTSVTEQFF.

The chain is built from TRBV7-8 and TRBJ2-5, with 8 bases that match TRBD2. The CDR3 loop spans 18 amino acids. V shed 3 bases and J 1 base; nucleotides not matched to a gene: 13. Looked up from germline, CDR1 is SGHVS and CDR2 is FQNEAQ. CDR3 sequence reads: CASSFMEAGSGGQETQYF. The CDR3 bases are TGTGCCAGCAGCTTTATGGAAGCTGGGAGCGGGGGCCAAGAGACCCAGTACTTC.

This clonotype was seen many times. The J gene is TRBJ2-5, the V gene TRBV5-5; no clear D. V was pared by 2 bases and J by 0 bases, with 17 bases between. CDR1 is SGHKS and CDR2 is YYEKEE in the germline V gene (reference sequence). This CDR3 spans 17 amino acids. This CDR3 reads CASSFGRWGGYQETQYF. As DNA, the CDR3 is TGTGCCAGCAGCTTCGGCCGCTGGGGTGGATACCAAGAGACCCAGTACTTC.

For this clonotype: A read error may be the cause here, since a much bigger clone is one base away. The chain recombines TRBV19 with TRBJ1-1; tentatively, D is TRBD1 (6 bases). The germline V gene encodes CDR1 LNHDA and CDR2 SQIVND (reference sequence). This CDR3 is 15 amino acids long. This chain's CDR3 is CVSSMGQGRHTEAFF. As DNA, the CDR3 is TGTGTCAGTAGTATGGGGCAGGGGAGGCACACTGAAGCTTTCTTT.

This clonotype was recorded many times. The chain joins TRBV7-9 to TRBJ1-1; a weak D match, TRBD1 (5 bases). The ends were cut back, 1 base at V and 6 bases at J, with 9 bases in the middle. CDR3 size: 13 residues. Germline values: CDR1 SEHNR, CDR2 FQNEAQ (reference sequence). CDR3 in DNA: TGTGCCAGCAGCTTAGTTCCGGGACCTGAAGCTTTCTTT. This sequence encodes CASSLVPGPEAFF.

This clonotype has a count of ten or more. The CDR3 sequence is CSARAGGSMNTEAFF. The CDR3 nucleotides read TGCAGTGCTAGAGCTGGGGGATCTATGAACACTGAAGCTTTCTTT. The chain employs TRBV20-1 and TRBJ1-1; TRBD1 is a possible D gene (5 bases). The CDR3 loop spans 15 amino acids. The germline V gene encodes CDR1 DFQATT and CDR2 SNEGSKA (reference sequence). The V and J ends lost 1 base and 0 bases respectively, with 12 bases between them.

The chain carries TRBV5-4 and TRBJ1-1; TRBD1 aligns across 9 bases. CDR3 length: 16 amino acids. After removal of 4 bases from V and 5 bases from J, the junction contained 12 bases not matched to a gene. Germline V gene sequence: CDR1 SGHNT, CDR2 YYREEE (reference sequence). CDR3 in amino acids: CASSREGTGLITEAFF. DNA for the CDR3: TGTGCCAGCAGCCGTGAGGGGACAGGGTTAATAACTGAAGCTTTCTTT.

As to this clonotype: With a much larger clone just one base away, this may be a read error. The conserved phenylalanine or tryptophan normally closing the CDR3 is absent here, so this likely arose from a read error. The rearrangement joins TRBV5-6 to TRBJ1-2; D not resolved. Germline lookup yields CDR1 SGHDT and CDR2 YYEEEE. The CDR3 extends over 12 amino acids. Between the trimmed V and J ends, which lost 3 bases and 8 bases, there was a span of 11 bases. The CDR3, as DNA: TGTGCCAGCAGCTCCTTCCTTGGAGGCTACACCTTA. Protein product: CASSSFLGGYTL.